Below, one T cell receptor beta chain is given with its context. These data come from a study of CD8+ T cells in alopecia areata. Overall study context: Treated patients were dosed with oral tofacitinib, taking 5 to 10 mg twice daily.

Sequencing relied on a cDNA template that was reverse transcribed from extracted RNA. The method was immunoSEQ multiplex PCR; TCRdb's version includes in-frame clones alone and lacks a portion of them. The profile covers roughly 97,000 clones, with roughly two fifths appearing a single time and roughly 1.3% taken by the ten largest. This CDR3 comprises 15 residues. Germline values: CDR1 SGHNT, CDR2 YYREEE (reference sequence). V lost 0 bases, J lost 10 bases, and 6 bases stayed unmatched. The chain employs TRBV5-4 and TRBJ2-1; 11 positions match TRBD2. What was sequenced was CD4+ T cells sorted from blood. This clonotype was obtained from a human donor with alopecia areata. Here the CDR3 reads CASSLVLAGAGEQFF. The CDR3 coding sequence is TGTGCCAGCAGCTTGGTACTAGCGGGAGCAGGGGAGCAGTTCTTC.